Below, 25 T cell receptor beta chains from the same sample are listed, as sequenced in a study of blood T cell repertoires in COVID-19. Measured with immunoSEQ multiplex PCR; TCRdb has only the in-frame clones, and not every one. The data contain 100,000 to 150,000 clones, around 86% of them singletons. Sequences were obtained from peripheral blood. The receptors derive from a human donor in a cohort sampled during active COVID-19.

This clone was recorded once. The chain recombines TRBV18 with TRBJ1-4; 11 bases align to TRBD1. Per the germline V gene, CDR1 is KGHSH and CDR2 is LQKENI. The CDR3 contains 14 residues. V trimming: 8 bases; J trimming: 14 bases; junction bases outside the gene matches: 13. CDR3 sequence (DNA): TGTGCCAGCGAAGGGACAGGGGGTTCCACGGGGCTGTTTTTT. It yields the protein CASEGTGGSTGLFF. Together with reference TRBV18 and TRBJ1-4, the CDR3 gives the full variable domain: NAGVMQNPRHLVRRRGQEARLRCSPMKGHSHVYWYRQLPEEGLKFMVYLQKENIIDESGMPKERFSAEFPKEGPSILRIQQVVRGDSAAYFCASEGTGGSTGLFFGSGTQLSVL.

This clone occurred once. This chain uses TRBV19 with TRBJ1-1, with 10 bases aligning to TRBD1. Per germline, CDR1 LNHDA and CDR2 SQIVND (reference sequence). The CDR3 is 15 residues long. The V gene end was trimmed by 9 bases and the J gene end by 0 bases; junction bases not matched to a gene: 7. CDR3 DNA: TGTGCCAGCATCAGACAGGGGGCTTTGAACACTGAAGCTTTCTTT. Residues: CASIRQGALNTEAFF.

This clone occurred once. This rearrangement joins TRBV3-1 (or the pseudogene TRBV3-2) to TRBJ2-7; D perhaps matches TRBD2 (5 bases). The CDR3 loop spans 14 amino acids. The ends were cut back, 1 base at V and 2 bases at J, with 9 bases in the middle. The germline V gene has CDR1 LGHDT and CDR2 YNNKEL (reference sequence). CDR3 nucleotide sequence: TGTGCCAGCAGCCAAGGATACGGGGCCTACGAGCAGTACTTC. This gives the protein CASSQGYGAYEQYF.

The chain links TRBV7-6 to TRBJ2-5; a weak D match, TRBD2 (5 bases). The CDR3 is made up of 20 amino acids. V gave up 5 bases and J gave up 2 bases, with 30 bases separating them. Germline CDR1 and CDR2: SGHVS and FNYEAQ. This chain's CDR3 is CASSLTLARARLSQQETQYF. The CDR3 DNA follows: TGTGCCAGCAGCCTCACGCTAGCTCGGGCCCGCCTTTCGCAACAAGAGACCCAGTACTTC.

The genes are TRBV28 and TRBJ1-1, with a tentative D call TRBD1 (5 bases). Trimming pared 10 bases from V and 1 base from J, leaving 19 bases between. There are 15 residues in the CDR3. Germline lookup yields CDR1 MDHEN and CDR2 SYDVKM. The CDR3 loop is CAISIGGGGNTEAFF. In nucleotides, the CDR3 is TGTGCCATCTCAATAGGAGGCGGGGGGAACACTGAAGCTTTCTTT.

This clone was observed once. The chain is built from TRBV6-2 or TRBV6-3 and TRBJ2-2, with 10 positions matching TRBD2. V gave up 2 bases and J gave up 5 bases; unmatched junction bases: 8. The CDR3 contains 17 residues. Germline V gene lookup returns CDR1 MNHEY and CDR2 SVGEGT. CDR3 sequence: CASSYLAGAVGTGELFF. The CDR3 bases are TGTGCCAGCAGTTACCTAGCGGGAGCGGTGGGGACCGGGGAGCTGTTTTTT.

The CDR3 nucleotides read TGTGCCACCAGCAGAGCAGGGTACGAGCAGTACTTC. This sequence encodes CATSRAGYEQYF. The chain has TRBV15 and TRBJ2-7; a weak D match, TRBD1 (5 bases). Germline CDR1 is LNHNV and CDR2 is YYDKDF (reference sequence). The CDR3 totals 12 residues. V was clipped by 1 base and J by 4 bases, with 5 bases between them.

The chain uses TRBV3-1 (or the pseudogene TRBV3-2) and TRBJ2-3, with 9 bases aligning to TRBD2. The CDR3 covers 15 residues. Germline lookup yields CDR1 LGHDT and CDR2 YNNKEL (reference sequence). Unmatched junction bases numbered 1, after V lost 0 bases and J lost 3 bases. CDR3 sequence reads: CASSQDSGRTDTQYF. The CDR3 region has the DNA TGTGCCAGCAGCCAAGATAGCGGGAGAACAGATACGCAGTATTTT.

CDR3: CASSLGTSGTGANVLTF. The CDR3, as DNA: TGTGCCAGCTCACTGGGGACTAGCGGGACTGGGGCCAACGTCCTGACTTTC. The chain is built from TRBV18 and TRBJ2-6; 13 bases are shared with TRBD2. In germline, CDR1 is KGHSH, CDR2 LQKENI. J lost 2 bases, V lost 4 bases, and 2 bases had no gene match. The CDR3 is made up of 17 amino acids.

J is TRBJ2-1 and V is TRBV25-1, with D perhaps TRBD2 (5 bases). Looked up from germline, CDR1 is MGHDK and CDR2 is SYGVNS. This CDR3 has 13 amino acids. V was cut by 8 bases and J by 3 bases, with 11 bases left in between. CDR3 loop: CASSWGVYNEQFF. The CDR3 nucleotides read TGTGCCAGCTCGTGGGGAGTCTACAATGAGCAGTTCTTC.

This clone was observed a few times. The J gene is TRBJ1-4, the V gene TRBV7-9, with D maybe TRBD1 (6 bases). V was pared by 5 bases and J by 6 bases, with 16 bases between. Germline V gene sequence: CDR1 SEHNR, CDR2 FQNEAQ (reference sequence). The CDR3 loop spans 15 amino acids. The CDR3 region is CASSPRDEGDEKLFF. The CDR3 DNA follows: TGTGCCAGCAGCCCTCGTGACGAGGGGGATGAAAAACTGTTTTTT.

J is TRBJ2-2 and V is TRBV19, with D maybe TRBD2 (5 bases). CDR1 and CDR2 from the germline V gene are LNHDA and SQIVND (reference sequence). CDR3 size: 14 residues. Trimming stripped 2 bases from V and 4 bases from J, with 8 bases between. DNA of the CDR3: TGTGCCAGTAGTATACCGGGGTCCACCGGGGAGCTGTTTTTT. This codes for CASSIPGSTGELFF.

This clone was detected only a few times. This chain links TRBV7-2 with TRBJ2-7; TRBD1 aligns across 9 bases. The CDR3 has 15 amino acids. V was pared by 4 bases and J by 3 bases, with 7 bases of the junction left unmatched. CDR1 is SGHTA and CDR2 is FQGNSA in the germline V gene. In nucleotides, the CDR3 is TGTGCCAGCAGCTCAGCCGGGACAGGGTACTACGAGCAGTACTTC. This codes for CASSSAGTGYYEQYF. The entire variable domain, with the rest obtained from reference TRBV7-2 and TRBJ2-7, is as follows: GAGVSQSPSNKVTEKGKDVELRCDPISGHTALYWYRQSLGQGLEFLIYFQGNSAPDKSGLPSDRFSAERTGGSVSTLTIQRTQQEDSAVYLCASSSAGTGYYEQYFGPGTRLTVT.

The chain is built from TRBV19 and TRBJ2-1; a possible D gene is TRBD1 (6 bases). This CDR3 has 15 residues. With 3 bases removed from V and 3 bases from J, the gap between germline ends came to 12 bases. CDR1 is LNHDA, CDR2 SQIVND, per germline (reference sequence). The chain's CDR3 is CASSMGIGGYNEQFF. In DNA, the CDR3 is TGTGCCAGTAGTATGGGTATAGGGGGCTACAATGAGCAGTTCTTC.

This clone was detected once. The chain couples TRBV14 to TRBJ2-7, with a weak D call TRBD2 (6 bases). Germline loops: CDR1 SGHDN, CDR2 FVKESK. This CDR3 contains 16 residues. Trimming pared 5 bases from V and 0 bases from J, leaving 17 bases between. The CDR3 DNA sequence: TGTGCCAGCAGCTCCGGGACTGGGAAAAGCTCCTACGAGCAGTACTTC. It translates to CASSSGTGKSSYEQYF.

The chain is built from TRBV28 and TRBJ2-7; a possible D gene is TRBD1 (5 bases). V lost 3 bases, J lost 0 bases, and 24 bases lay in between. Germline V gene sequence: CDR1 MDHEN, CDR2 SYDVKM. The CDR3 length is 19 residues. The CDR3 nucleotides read TGTGCCAGCAGTTTCGAATGGGGCGGAGATTACGCTACCTCCTACGAGCAGTACTTC. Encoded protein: CASSFEWGGDYATSYEQYF.

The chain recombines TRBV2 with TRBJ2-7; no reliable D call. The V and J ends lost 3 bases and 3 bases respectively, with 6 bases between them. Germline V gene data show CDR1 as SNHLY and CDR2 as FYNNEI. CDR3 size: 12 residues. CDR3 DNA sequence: TGTGCCAGCAGTGAGAACAGCTACGAGCAGTACTTC. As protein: CASSENSYEQYF.

CDR3 residues: CASSQEVSVVKNIQYF. As DNA, the CDR3 is TGCGCCAGCAGCCAAGAAGTTTCGGTTGTCAAAAACATTCAGTACTTC. V gene TRBV4-3 combines with J gene TRBJ2-4, with no clear D. V was clipped by 0 bases and J by 3 bases, with 12 bases between them. CDR3 length: 16 residues. CDR1 and CDR2 from the germline V gene are LGHNA and YSLEER.

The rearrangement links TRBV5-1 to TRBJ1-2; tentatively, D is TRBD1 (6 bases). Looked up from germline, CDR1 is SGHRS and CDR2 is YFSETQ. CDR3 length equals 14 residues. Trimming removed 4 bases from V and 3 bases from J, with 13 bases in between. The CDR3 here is CASSPRTDHYGYTF. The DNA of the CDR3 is TGCGCCAGCAGCCCCCGGACAGATCACTATGGCTACACCTTC.

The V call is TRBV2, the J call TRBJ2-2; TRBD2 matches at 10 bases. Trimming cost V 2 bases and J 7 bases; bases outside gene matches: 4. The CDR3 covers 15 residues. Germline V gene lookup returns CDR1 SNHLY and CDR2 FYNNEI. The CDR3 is CASSERLAGVGELFF. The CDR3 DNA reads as TGTGCCAGCAGTGAAAGGCTAGCGGGAGTCGGGGAGCTGTTTTTT.

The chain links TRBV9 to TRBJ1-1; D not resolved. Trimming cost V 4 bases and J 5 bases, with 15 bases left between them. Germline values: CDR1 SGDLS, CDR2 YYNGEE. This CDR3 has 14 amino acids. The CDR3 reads CASSPQAQGTEAFF. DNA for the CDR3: TGTGCCAGCAGCCCCCAGGCCCAAGGAACTGAAGCTTTCTTT.

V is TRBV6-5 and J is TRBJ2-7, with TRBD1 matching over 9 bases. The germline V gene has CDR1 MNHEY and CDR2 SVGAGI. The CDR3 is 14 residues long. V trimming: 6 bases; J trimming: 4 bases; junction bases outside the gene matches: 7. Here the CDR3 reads CASRPGQGQYEQYF. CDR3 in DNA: TGTGCCAGCAGACCGGGACAGGGTCAGTACGAGCAGTACTTC.

CDR3 in amino acids: CASSLDRARVNTIYF. The CDR3 DNA follows: TGTGCCAGCAGCTTGGACAGGGCACGTGTGAACACCATATATTTT. The chain employs TRBV5-8 and TRBJ1-3, with D perhaps matching TRBD1 (6 bases). The V end lost 0 bases, the J end lost 7 bases, and 14 bases lay between the germline ends. The CDR3 covers 15 residues. The germline gives CDR1 SGHTS, CDR2 YDEGEE.

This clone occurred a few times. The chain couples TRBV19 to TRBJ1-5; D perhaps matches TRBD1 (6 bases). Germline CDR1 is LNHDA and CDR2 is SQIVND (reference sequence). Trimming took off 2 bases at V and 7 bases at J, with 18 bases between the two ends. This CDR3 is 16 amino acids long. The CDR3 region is CASSILGALGGQPQHF. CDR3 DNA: TGTGCCAGTAGTATATTGGGGGCCTTAGGAGGACAGCCCCAGCATTTT.

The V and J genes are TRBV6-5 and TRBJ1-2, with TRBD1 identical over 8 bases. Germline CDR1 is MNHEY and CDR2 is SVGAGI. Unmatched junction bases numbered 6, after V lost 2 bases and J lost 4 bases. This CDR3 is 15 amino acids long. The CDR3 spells CASSYGQGGLYGYTF. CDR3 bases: TGTGCCAGCAGTTACGGACAGGGCGGTCTCTATGGCTACACCTTC.